This record looks at one TCR beta chain sequence and its context. Its antigen is unknown. No base quality values were provided; no much bigger clone lies one nucleotide off. These data belong to a study of T-cell memory formation after mild COVID-19 (dated by TCRdb to the early 2020s). The study in broad terms: TCR sequence clusters from the two donors were largely donor specific. The cohort comprised two young, previously healthy adult volunteers, one female and one male. Longitudinal TCRalpha and TCRbeta repertoire sequencing tracked T-cell clones expanding and contracting after mild COVID-19 in a couple of donors.

The listed sequencing device is Illumina NovaSeq 6000. cDNA libraries for TCRalpha and TCRbeta were prepared by 5'RACE using constant-segment primers, with sample barcodes and unique molecular identifiers added. Trizol reagent was used to extract RNA from every sample. Libraries were amplified in two PCR steps, with a second sample barcode and Illumina TruSeq adapters added in the second step. Libraries were sequenced on an Illumina NovaSeq with 2 x 150 bp paired-end reads. As for the authors' bioinformatics: Demultiplexing of reads and collapsing into UMI-guided consensus sequences were performed with migec v1.2.7. Using mixcr v2.1.11, UMI consensuses were aligned to TRA and TRB V and J templates and then assembled into clonotypes. A clonotype was counted as expanded or contracted only when both edgeR and NoisET called the clonotype significant, with the noise models trained on biological replicates. For edgeR calls, the thresholds were a false discovery rate-adjusted p below 0.01 and a log2 fold-change of 1. As an exploratory analysis of dynamics, max-normalized trajectories of the 1000 most abundant clonotypes were examined with PCA combined with hierarchical clustering. Separately sequenced CD4+ and CD8+ repertoires were used to assign the CD4 or CD8 phenotype of responding clones. Clones were called with MiXCR by TCRdb after fastp trimmed the public reads at Q25, and only in-frame beta chains were retained. Records with the same CDR3 protein are collapsed into one entry carrying the most frequent genes and DNA. TCRdb's processing, not the authors', yielded these V and J calls. For this sample there are roughly 550,000 distinct CDR3 sequences; 20% appear just once. The top ten constitute approximately 12% of the sample.

Here is what the overall study found, with its caveats: Only a couple of mild cases were covered in the study, and larger cohorts including severe cases with pre-infection samples were considered necessary. Clones that contracted from day 15 to 85 showed balanced CD4/CD8 phenotypes, whereas a second wave of clones that expanded from day 15 to 37 leaned towards CD4+. Contracting CD4+ clones were found mainly in CM and EM memory subsets, while CD8+ clones were enriched in EMRA. The second-wave clones that peaked on day 37 were not confirmed to be SARS-CoV-2 specific. Some responding clones were detected in pre-infection memory, which suggested that pre-existing cross-reactive memory T cells had joined the SARS-CoV-2 response.

The CDR3 holds 15 amino acids from the cysteine to the phenylalanine. The only DNA kept is the CDR3, 45 bases in frame from the first base. From a lookup of the germline V gene, CDR1 and CDR2 are SGHTA and FQGNSA. Trimming takes 5 bases off V and 2 bases off J; junction bases not matched to a gene: 9. Ficoll-Paque density gradient centrifugation was used to isolate PBMCs. The sequence joins TRBV7-2 to TRBJ2-7, with 7 bases aligning to TRBD1. The source of this sequence is an adult woman who had mild COVID-19 (a few samples of this study predate the infection). The sample titles of this study are shuffled in the database, so cell type and time point are left out; the donor was told from shared clones. The sequencing input was PBMCs or a T cell subset sorted from them (not recorded which). The CDR3: CASSPTGTVPYEQYF. The DNA sequence follows: TGTGCCAGCAGCCCCACCGGGACAGTCCCCTACGAGCAGTACTTC.